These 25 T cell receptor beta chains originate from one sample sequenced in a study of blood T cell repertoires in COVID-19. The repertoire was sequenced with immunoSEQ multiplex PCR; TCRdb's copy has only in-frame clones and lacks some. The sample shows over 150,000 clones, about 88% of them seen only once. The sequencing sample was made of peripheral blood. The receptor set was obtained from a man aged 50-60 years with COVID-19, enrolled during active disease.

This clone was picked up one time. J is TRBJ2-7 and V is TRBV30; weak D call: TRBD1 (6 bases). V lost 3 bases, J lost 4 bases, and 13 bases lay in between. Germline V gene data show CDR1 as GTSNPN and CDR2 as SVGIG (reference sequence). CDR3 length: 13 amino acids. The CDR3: CAWSVGQRYEQYF. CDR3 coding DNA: TGTGCCTGGAGCGTGGGACAACGTTACGAGCAGTACTTC.

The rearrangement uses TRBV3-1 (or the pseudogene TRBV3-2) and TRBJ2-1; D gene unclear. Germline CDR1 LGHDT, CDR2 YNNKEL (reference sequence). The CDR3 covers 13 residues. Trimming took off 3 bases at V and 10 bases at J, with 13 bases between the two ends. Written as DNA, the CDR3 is TGTGCCAGCAGCCAGGGCAACTCCCAGGAGCAGTTCTTC. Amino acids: CASSQGNSQEQFF.

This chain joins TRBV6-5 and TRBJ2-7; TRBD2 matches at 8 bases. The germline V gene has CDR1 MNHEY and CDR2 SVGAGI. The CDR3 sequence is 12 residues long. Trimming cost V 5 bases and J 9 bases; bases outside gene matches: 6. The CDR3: CASSTGLARQYF. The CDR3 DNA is TGTGCCAGCAGTACAGGACTAGCCCGGCAGTACTTC.

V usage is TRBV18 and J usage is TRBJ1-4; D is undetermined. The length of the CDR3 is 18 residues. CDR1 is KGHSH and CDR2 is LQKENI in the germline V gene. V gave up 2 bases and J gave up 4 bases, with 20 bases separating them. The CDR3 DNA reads TGTGCCAGCTCACCAAAAGCGGGGTCCGACTCCGATAATGAAAAACTGTTTTTT. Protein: CASSPKAGSDSDNEKLFF.

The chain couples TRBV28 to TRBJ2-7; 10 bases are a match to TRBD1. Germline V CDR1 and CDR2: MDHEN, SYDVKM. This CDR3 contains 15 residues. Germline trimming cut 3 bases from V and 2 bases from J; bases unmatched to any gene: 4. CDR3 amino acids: CASSLGGQGTYEQYF. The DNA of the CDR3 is TGTGCCAGCAGTTTGGGGGGACAGGGGACCTACGAGCAGTACTTC.

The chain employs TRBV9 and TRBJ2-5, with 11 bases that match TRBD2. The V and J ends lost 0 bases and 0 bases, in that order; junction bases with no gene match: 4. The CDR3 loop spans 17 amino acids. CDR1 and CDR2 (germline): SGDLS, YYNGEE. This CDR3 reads CASSVGASGGNQETQYF. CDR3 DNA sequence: TGTGCCAGCAGCGTAGGGGCTAGCGGGGGGAACCAAGAGACCCAGTACTTC. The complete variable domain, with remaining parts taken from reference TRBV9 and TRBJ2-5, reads DSGVTQTPKHLITATGQRVTLRCSPRSGDLSVYWYQQSLDQGLQFLIQYYNGEERAKGNILERFSAQQFPDLHSELNLSSLELGDSALYFCASSVGASGGNQETQYFGPGTRLLVL.

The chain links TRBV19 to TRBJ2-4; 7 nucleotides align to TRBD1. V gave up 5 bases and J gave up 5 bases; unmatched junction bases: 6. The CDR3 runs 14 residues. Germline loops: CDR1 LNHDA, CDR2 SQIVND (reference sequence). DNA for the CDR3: TGTGCCAGTAGTCTTAGACAGGGCCAAAACATTCAGTACTTC. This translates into CASSLRQGQNIQYF.

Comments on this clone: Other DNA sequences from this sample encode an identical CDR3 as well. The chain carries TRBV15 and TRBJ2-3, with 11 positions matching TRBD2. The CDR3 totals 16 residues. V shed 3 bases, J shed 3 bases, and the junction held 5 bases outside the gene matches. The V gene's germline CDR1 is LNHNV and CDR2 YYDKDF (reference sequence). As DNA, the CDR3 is TGTGCCACCAGCAGGGGGGGGACTAGCGGAACAGATACGCAGTATTTT. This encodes CATSRGGTSGTDTQYF.

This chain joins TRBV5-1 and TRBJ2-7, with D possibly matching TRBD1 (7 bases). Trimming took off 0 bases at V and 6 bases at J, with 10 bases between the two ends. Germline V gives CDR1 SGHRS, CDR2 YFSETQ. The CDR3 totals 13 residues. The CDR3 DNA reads TGCGCCAGCAGCTTGGGCCAGGGGGGCGAGCAGTACTTC. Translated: CASSLGQGGEQYF.

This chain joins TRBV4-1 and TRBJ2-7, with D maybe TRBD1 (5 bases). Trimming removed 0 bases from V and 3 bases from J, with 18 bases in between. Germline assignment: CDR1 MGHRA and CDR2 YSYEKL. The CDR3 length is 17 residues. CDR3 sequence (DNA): TGCGCCAGCAGCCAAGATGTTTCCAGGGTCCCTTTCTACGAGCAGTACTTC. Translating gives CASSQDVSRVPFYEQYF.

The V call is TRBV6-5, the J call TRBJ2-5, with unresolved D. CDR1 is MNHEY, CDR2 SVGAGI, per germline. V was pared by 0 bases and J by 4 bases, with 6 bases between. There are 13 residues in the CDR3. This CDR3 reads CASSYSGLETQYF. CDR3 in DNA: TGTGCCAGCAGTTACTCGGGCCTAGAGACCCAGTACTTC.

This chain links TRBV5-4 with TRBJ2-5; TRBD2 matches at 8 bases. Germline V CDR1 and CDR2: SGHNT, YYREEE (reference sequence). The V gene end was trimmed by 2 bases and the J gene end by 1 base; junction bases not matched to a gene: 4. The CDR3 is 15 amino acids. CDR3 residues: CASSFGGGSQETQYF. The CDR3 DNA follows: TGTGCCAGCAGCTTCGGGGGGGGTTCCCAAGAGACCCAGTACTTC. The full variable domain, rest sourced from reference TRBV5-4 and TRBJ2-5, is ETGVTQSPTHLIKTRGQQVTLRCSSQSGHNTVSWYQQALGQGPQFIFQYYREEENGRGNFPPRFSGLQFPNYSSELNVNALELDDSALYLCASSFGGGSQETQYFGPGTRLLVL.

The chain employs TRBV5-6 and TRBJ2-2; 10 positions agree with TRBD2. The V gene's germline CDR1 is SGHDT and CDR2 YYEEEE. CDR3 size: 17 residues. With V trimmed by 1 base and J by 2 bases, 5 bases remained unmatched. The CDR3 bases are TGTGCCAGCAGCTTGTTTCTAGCGGGGGCCAACACCGGGGAGCTGTTTTTT. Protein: CASSLFLAGANTGELFF. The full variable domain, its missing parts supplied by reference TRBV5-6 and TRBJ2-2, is DAGVTQSPTHLIKTRGQQVTLRCSPKSGHDTVSWYQQALGQGPQFIFQYYEEEERQRGNFPDRFSGHQFPNYSSELNVNALLLGDSALYLCASSLFLAGANTGELFFGEGSRLTVL.

The CDR3 DNA is TGTGCCAGCAGCTTCTCGACAGGGGTGGACACTGAAGCTTTCTTT. Encoded protein: CASSFSTGVDTEAFF. The rearrangement joins TRBV5-4 to TRBJ1-1; 8 nucleotides agree with TRBD1. Per the germline V gene, CDR1 is SGHNT and CDR2 is YYREEE (reference sequence). The junction had 6 bases not matched to a gene; V was cut back by 2 bases and J by 3 bases. The CDR3 runs 15 residues.

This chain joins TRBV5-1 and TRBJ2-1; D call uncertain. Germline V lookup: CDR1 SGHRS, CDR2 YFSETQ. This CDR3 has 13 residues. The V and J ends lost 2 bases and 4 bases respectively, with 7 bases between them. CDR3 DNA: TGCGCCAGCAGCTTAACTTCATACAATGAGCAGTTCTTC. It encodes CASSLTSYNEQFF.

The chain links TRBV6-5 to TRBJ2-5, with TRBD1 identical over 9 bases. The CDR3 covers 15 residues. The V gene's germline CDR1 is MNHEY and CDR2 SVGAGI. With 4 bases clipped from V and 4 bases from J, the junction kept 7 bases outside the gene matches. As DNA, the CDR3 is TGTGCCAGCAGTTCCGGGACAGGGAATGGAGAGACCCAGTACTTC. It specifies CASSSGTGNGETQYF.

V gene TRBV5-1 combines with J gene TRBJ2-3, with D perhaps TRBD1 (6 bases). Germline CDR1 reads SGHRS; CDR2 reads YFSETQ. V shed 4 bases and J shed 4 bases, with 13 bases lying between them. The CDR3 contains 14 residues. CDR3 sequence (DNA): TGCGCCAGCAGCCCCCTGGGGGCGCCAGATACGCAGTATTTT. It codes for CASSPLGAPDTQYF.

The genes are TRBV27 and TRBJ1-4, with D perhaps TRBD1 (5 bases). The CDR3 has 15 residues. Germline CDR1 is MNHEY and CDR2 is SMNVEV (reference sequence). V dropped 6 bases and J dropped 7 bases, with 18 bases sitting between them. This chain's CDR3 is CASSDSGAWGEKLFF. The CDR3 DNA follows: TGTGCCAGCAGCGATAGTGGGGCTTGGGGTGAAAAACTGTTTTTT.

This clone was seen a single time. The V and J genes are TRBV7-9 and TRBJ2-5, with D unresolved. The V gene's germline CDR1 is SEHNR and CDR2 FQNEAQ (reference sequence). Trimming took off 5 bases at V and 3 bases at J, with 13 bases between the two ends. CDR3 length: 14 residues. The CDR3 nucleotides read TGTGCCAGCAGCGCCCTGCAGATCGAAGAGACCCAGTACTTC. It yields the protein CASSALQIEETQYF.

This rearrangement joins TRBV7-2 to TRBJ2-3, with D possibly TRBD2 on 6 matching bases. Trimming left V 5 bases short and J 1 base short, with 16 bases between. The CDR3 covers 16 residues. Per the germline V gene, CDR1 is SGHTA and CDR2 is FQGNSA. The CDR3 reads CASSKPRDSRTDTQYF. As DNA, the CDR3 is TGTGCCAGCAGCAAACCCAGGGACTCCCGCACAGATACGCAGTATTTT.

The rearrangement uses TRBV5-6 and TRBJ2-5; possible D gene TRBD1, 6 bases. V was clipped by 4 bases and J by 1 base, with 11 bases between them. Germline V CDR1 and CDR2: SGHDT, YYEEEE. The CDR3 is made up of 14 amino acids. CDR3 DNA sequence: TGTGCCAGCAGCGCTCAGGGGATCCAAGAGACCCAGTACTTC. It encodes CASSAQGIQETQYF.

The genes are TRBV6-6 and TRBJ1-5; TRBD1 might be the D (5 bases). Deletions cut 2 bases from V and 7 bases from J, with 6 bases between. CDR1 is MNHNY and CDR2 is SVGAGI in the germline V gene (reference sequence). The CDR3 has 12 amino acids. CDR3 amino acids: CASSYGGQPQHF. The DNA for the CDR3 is TGTGCCAGCAGTTACGGGGGGCAGCCCCAGCATTTT.

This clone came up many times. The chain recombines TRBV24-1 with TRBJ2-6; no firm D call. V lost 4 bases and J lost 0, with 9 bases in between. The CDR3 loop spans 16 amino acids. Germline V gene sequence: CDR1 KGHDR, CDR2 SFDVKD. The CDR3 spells CATSEKRSSGANVLTF. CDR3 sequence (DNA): TGTGCCACCAGTGAGAAACGCAGCTCTGGGGCCAACGTCCTGACTTTC.

This CDR3 reads CASSLDENSPLHF. DNA of the CDR3: TGTGCCAGCAGCTTGGACGAGAATTCACCCCTCCACTTT. The chain combines TRBV5-4 with TRBJ1-6, with D unclear. V was trimmed by 0 bases and J by 7 bases, leaving 5 bases between them. The CDR3 loop spans 13 amino acids. In germline, CDR1 is SGHNT, CDR2 YYREEE (reference sequence).

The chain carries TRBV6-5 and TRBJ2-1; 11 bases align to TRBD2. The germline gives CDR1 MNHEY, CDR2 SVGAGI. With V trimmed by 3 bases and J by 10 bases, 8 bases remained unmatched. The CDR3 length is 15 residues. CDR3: CASSYWLAGGNEQFF. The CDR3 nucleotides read TGTGCCAGCAGTTATTGGTTAGCGGGGGGGAACGAGCAGTTCTTC.